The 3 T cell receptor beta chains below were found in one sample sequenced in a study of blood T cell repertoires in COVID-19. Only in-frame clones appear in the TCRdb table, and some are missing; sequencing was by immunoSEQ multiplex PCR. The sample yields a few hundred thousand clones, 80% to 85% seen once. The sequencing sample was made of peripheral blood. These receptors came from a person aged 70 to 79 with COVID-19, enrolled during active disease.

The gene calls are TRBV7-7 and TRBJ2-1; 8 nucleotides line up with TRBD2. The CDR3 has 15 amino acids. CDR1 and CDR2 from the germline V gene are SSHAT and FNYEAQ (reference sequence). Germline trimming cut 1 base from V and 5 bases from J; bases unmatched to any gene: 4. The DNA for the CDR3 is TGTGCCAGCAGCTTAGACTTAGCGGGAAACAATGAGCAGTTCTTC. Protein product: CASSLDLAGNNEQFF.

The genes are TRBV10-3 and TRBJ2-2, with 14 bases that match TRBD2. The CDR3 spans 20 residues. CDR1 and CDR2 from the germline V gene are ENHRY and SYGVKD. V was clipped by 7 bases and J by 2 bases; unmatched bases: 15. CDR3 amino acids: CAITKEPPGLAGVNTGELFF. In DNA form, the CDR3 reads TGTGCCATCACCAAAGAACCTCCGGGACTAGCGGGGGTAAACACCGGGGAGCTGTTTTTT.

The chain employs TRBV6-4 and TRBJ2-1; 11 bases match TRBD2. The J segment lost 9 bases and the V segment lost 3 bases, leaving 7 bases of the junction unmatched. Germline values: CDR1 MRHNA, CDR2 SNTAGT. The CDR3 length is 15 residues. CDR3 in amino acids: CASSEELAGEGEQFF. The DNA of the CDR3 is TGTGCCAGCAGTGAAGAACTAGCGGGAGAAGGTGAGCAGTTCTTC.